A single sample is the source of the 6 T cell receptor beta chains below, sequenced in a study of beta chain features in type 1 diabetes. Reverse transcribing all isolated RNA meant expressed TCRB transcripts were sequenced. Generated by immunoSEQ multiplex PCR, the TCRdb table keeps only in-frame clones and is missing some. The sample lists about 250,000 clones; roughly an eighth were seen once. Source material: naive CD4+ T cells from blood. The receptors stem from a middle-aged woman in good health.

V and J are TRBV10-1 and TRBJ1-1, with D unclear. CDR3 size: 12 residues. Germline lookup yields CDR1 WNHNN and CDR2 SYGVQD (reference sequence). The V and J ends lost 4 bases and 4 bases respectively, with 7 bases between them. This CDR3 is CASSGRSTEAFF. CDR3 sequence (DNA): TGCGCCAGCAGTGGCCGGAGCACTGAAGCTTTCTTT.

The V call is TRBV9, the J call TRBJ2-2; 8 bases map to TRBD2. The CDR3 contains 16 residues. V shed 0 bases and J 3 bases; nucleotides not matched to a gene: 4. The germline CDR1 and CDR2 sequences are SGDLS and YYNGEE. The CDR3 nucleotides read TGTGCCAGCAGCGTAGCTTCTAGCGGGTACACCGGGGAGCTGTTTTTT. Its translation: CASSVASSGYTGELFF.

The chain joins TRBV27 to TRBJ2-1, with 9 positions matching TRBD1. From germline, CDR1 is MNHEY and CDR2 SMNVEV (reference sequence). The ends lost 3 bases at V and 7 bases at J; junction bases unmatched: 13. There are 17 residues in the CDR3. The CDR3 protein is CASSFAAGQGFSNEQFF. CDR3 DNA sequence: TGTGCCAGCAGTTTTGCGGCGGGACAGGGCTTTTCAAATGAGCAGTTCTTC.

The J gene is TRBJ1-5, the V gene TRBV18; 8 bases are shared with TRBD1. V lost 5 bases to trimming and J lost 5 bases; unmatched junction nucleotides: 11. Germline loops: CDR1 KGHSH, CDR2 LQKENI. The CDR3 totals 16 residues. The CDR3 loop reads CASSFTGTGNHQPQHF. The CDR3 bases are TGTGCCAGCTCATTCACCGGGACAGGTAACCATCAGCCCCAGCATTTT.

The chain uses TRBV5-4 and TRBJ1-2, with TRBD1 matching over 8 bases. V trimming: 4 bases; J trimming: 3 bases; junction bases outside the gene matches: 5. This CDR3 is 14 amino acids long. The germline V gene encodes CDR1 SGHNT and CDR2 YYREEE (reference sequence). The DNA for the CDR3 is TGTGCCAGCAGCCATCCGGACAGGGACTATGGCTACACCTTC. As protein: CASSHPDRDYGYTF.

This clone was detected only a few times. The chain employs TRBV2 and TRBJ2-1; 10 bases agree with TRBD1. Germline V gene sequence: CDR1 SNHLY, CDR2 FYNNEI. The CDR3 has 15 amino acids. The V segment lost 3 bases and the J segment 2 bases; nucleotides outside the gene matches: 1. For the CDR3, the DNA is TGTGCCAGCAGTGACGGACAGGGGGCCTACAATGAGCAGTTCTTC. It yields the protein CASSDGQGAYNEQFF.